This T cell receptor (beta chain) came from a study of coeliac disease. General study points: Only 1 of 6 controls, but about 55% of the 18 coeliac samples, showed published gliadin-specific TRB sequences. Intraepithelial and lamina propria fractions were not highly pure, so cross-contamination was possible.

Sequencing used immunoSEQ multiplex PCR; TCRdb keeps in-frame clones, though not all of them. The profile shows thousands of clones, less than 80% of them singletons. Details on this clone: Its specificity is not known.

This receptor was obtained from a man in his 60s with celiac disease on a gluten-free diet. The sample was lymphocytes from the gut lamina propria.

The CDR3 region has the DNA TGTGCCAGCTCACCGTCGACTAGCGGGGGGCCACGCACAGATACGCAGTATTTT. Amino acid sequence: CASSPSTSGGPRTDTQYF. V and J are TRBV18 and TRBJ2-3; 13 bases align to TRBD2. V dropped 3 bases and J dropped 1; count of bases not matched to a gene: 7. The CDR3 consists of 18 residues. Looked up from germline, CDR1 is KGHSH and CDR2 is LQKENI.